Presented here are 29 T cell receptor beta chains from one specimen sequenced in a study of blood T cell repertoires in COVID-19. The protocol was immunoSEQ multiplex PCR, while the TCRdb copy is restricted to in-frame clones and leaves out a portion. The sample lists nearly 350,000 clones, less than 90% seen once, with approximately 1% in the top ten. Specimen: PBMCs or T cells enriched from blood (not recorded which). The receptors originated from a woman younger than 45 who had recovered from COVID-19.

This clone was seen only once. The chain has TRBV6-2 or TRBV6-3 and TRBJ1-5, with D perhaps matching TRBD1 (5 bases). With 2 bases removed from V and 5 bases from J, the gap between germline ends came to 10 bases. Germline V gene sequence: CDR1 MNHEY, CDR2 SVGEGT. This CDR3 is 14 amino acids long. The CDR3 region has the DNA TGTGCCAGCAGTTACGGGGCAGGGCATCAGCCCCAGCATTTT. Its protein is CASSYGAGHQPQHF.

A few counts support this clone. The chain employs TRBV9 and TRBJ1-6; 7 bases line up with TRBD1. This CDR3 comprises 14 residues. After removal of 3 bases from V and 7 bases from J, the junction contained 4 bases not matched to a gene. Germline CDR1 and CDR2: SGDLS and YYNGEE. The DNA of the CDR3 is TGTGCCAGCAGCGCGACAGGGAGCAATTCACCCCTCCACTTT. Residues: CASSATGSNSPLHF.

This clone was detected only once. This chain links TRBV7-9 with TRBJ1-2, with 7 bases matching TRBD1. CDR1 and CDR2 from the germline V gene are SEHNR and FQNEAQ (reference sequence). The CDR3 sequence is 15 residues long. Trimming took 4 bases from V and 6 from J; bases not matched to a gene: 11. The CDR3 DNA follows: TGTGCCAGCAGCTCCTGGGACCGGGACAGCAATGGCTACACCTTC. Translated: CASSSWDRDSNGYTF.

This clone was picked up one time. V and J are TRBV7-2 and TRBJ2-1; TRBD2 agrees at 9 bases. J was trimmed by 10 bases and V by 2 bases; bases with no gene match: 6. The CDR3 contains 14 residues. Germline V lookup: CDR1 SGHTA, CDR2 FQGNSA. CDR3 DNA sequence: TGTGCCAGCAGCTTAATGGCTAGCGGGATAGAGCAGTTCTTC. Protein product: CASSLMASGIEQFF.

J is TRBJ2-5 and V is TRBV5-6; possibly TRBD2 for D (5 bases). From germline, CDR1 is SGHDT and CDR2 YYEEEE. V lost 0 bases and J 9 bases, leaving 15 bases between the germline ends. This CDR3 has 14 residues. Written as DNA, the CDR3 is TGTGCCAGCAGCTTGGACGGAGGTCAAGGTGCCCAGTACTTC. Translated: CASSLDGGQGAQYF.

This chain connects TRBV2 to TRBJ1-2; TRBD1 agrees at 12 bases. The CDR3 spans 13 residues. V shed 6 bases and J 8 bases; nucleotides not matched to a gene: 4. CDR1 is SNHLY, CDR2 FYNNEI, per germline. This chain's CDR3 is CASRGTGGVGYTF. The CDR3 nucleotides are TGTGCCAGCAGGGGGACAGGGGGCGTGGGCTACACCTTC. Drawing the rest from reference TRBV2 and TRBJ1-2, the complete variable domain is EPEVTQTPSHQVTQMGQEVILRCVPISNHLYFYWYRQILGQKVEFLVSFYNNEISEKSEIFDDQFSVERPDGSNFTLKIRSTKLEDSAMYFCASRGTGGVGYTFGSGTRLTVV.

The chain employs TRBV19 and TRBJ1-5; D gene ambiguous. CDR3 length: 13 residues. Germline values: CDR1 LNHDA, CDR2 SQIVND (reference sequence). Trimming took off 6 bases at V and 5 bases at J, with 11 bases between the two ends. The CDR3 spells CASSSLRDQPQHF. The CDR3 DNA follows: TGTGCCAGTAGCTCCTTGCGGGATCAGCCCCAGCATTTT.

The sample holds one count of this clone. The chain combines TRBV21-1 with TRBJ1-5; TRBD1 is taken as the D call from the table, unchecked against the DNA. TRBV21-1 is designated a pseudogene. The CDR3 contains 9 residues. CDR3 amino acids: CASPRYSHF. In nucleotides, the CDR3 is TGTGCCAGCCCCAGGTATAGTCATTTT.

The chain combines TRBV29-1 with TRBJ1-5; D may be TRBD1 (6 bases). The V end was cut by 4 bases, the J end by 3 bases, with 10 bases between. This CDR3 contains 13 residues. CDR1 and CDR2 from the germline V gene are SQVTM and ANQGSEA. For the CDR3, the DNA is TGCAGCGTTGCCCCAGGGGTCAATCAGCCCCAGCATTTT. As protein: CSVAPGVNQPQHF.

The J gene is TRBJ1-6, the V gene TRBV2; 8 bases map to TRBD1. This CDR3 spans 16 amino acids. Looked up from germline, CDR1 is SNHLY and CDR2 is FYNNEI. V was pared by 5 bases and J by 2 bases, with 5 bases of the junction left unmatched. CDR3 region: CASSSPGGTYNSPLHF. The DNA for the CDR3 is TGTGCCAGCAGTTCCCCAGGGGGCACCTATAATTCACCCCTCCACTTT.

This clone was found once. This chain connects TRBV11-2 to TRBJ2-7; D possibly corresponds to TRBD2 (5 bases). The germline V gene encodes CDR1 SGHAT and CDR2 FQNNGV. This CDR3 is 16 amino acids long. The V end was cut by 3 bases, the J end by 0 bases, with 15 bases between. The CDR3 loop reads CASSLVGRTLSYEQYF. CDR3 sequence (DNA): TGTGCCAGCAGCTTGGTCGGACGGACTCTCTCCTACGAGCAGTACTTC.

This clone occurred a few times. The V and J genes are TRBV27 and TRBJ1-6; the D gene is possibly TRBD1 (6 bases). Germline CDR1 MNHEY, CDR2 SMNVEV (reference sequence). V shed 7 bases and J shed 6 bases, with 19 bases lying between them. CDR3 length equals 16 residues. The CDR3 region has the DNA TGTGCCAGCAAGACCGGGGCCCCAGGGGCTAATTCACCCCTCCACTTT. Translating gives CASKTGAPGANSPLHF.

The CDR3 spells CASSELAGQSYNEQFF. The CDR3 bases are TGTGCCAGTAGCGAGCTAGCGGGACAATCCTACAATGAGCAGTTCTTC. This chain joins TRBV19 and TRBJ2-1; 9 nucleotides agree with TRBD2. V lost 6 bases and J lost 1; bases outside the gene matches: 7. The V gene's germline CDR1 is LNHDA and CDR2 SQIVND (reference sequence). The CDR3 runs to 16 residues.

The chain has TRBV5-5 and TRBJ1-2; 10 positions agree with TRBD1. Germline-derived CDR1 and CDR2 are SGHKS and YYEKEE (reference sequence). After removal of 4 bases from V and 4 bases from J, the junction contained 4 bases not matched to a gene. This CDR3 has 14 amino acids. The CDR3 here is CASSNRDRGYGYTF. CDR3 in DNA: TGTGCCAGCAGCAACCGGGACAGGGGCTATGGCTACACCTTC.

V and J are TRBV28 and TRBJ2-7; no clear D gene. Germline lookup yields CDR1 MDHEN and CDR2 SYDVKM. The CDR3 spans 14 residues. The V end lost 5 bases, the J end lost 2 bases, and 13 bases lay between the germline ends. The CDR3 bases are TGTGCCAGCAGTCCTTCCGGAGCCACCTACGAGCAGTACTTC. Translated: CASSPSGATYEQYF.

The chain has TRBV2 and TRBJ2-5; 10 nucleotides agree with TRBD1. The germline V gene encodes CDR1 SNHLY and CDR2 FYNNEI. The CDR3 is made up of 16 amino acids. V lost 1 base to trimming and J lost 0 bases; unmatched junction nucleotides: 2. The CDR3 region has the DNA TGTGCCAGCAGTGAAGGGACAGGGGGGTACCAAGAGACCCAGTACTTC. Its protein is CASSEGTGGYQETQYF.

This chain joins TRBV18 and TRBJ2-7; 9 nucleotides match TRBD1. The CDR3 is 16 amino acids. Looked up from germline, CDR1 is KGHSH and CDR2 is LQKENI. J lost 0 bases, V lost 3 bases, and 6 bases had no gene match. CDR3 residues: CASSPWEGQGSYEQYF. The CDR3 DNA sequence: TGTGCCAGCTCACCCTGGGAGGGACAGGGCTCCTACGAGCAGTACTTC.

V gene TRBV29-1 combines with J gene TRBJ1-5; no definite D call. With 0 bases removed from V and 2 bases from J, the gap between germline ends came to 20 bases. The germline V gene encodes CDR1 SQVTM and CDR2 ANQGSEA. This CDR3 region has 18 residues. This CDR3 reads CSVEDRGSRPRGNQPQHF. CDR3 nucleotide sequence: TGCAGCGTTGAAGATCGGGGTTCCAGGCCCCGGGGCAATCAGCCCCAGCATTTT.

V is TRBV7-8 and J is TRBJ2-1; 7 bases line up with TRBD1. Germline trimming cut 5 bases from V and 3 bases from J; bases unmatched to any gene: 7. CDR1 and CDR2 from the germline V gene are SGHVS and FQNEAQ. The CDR3 extends over 15 amino acids. The CDR3 protein is CASSPLGQLYNEQFF. DNA of the CDR3: TGTGCCAGCAGCCCTCTGGGACAGCTCTACAATGAGCAGTTCTTC.

The chain employs TRBV12-3 or TRBV12-4 and TRBJ1-2; D not resolved. The CDR3 extends over 13 amino acids. V shed 3 bases and J shed 5 bases, with 10 bases lying between them. The CDR3 DNA reads TGTGCCAGCAGTTTTCAGGCAGCATATGGCTACACCTTC. The encoded protein is CASSFQAAYGYTF.

V gene TRBV19 combines with J gene TRBJ2-3; the D is unclear. Germline loops: CDR1 LNHDA, CDR2 SQIVND (reference sequence). This CDR3 contains 16 residues. The V end was cut by 3 bases, the J end by 0 bases, with 13 bases between. Here the CDR3 DNA reads TGTGCCAGTAGTATCGGTCCGTATCCGAGCACAGATACGCAGTATTTT. Translation gives CASSIGPYPSTDTQYF. Drawing the rest from reference TRBV19 and TRBJ2-3, the complete variable domain is DGGITQSPKYLFRKEGQNVTLSCEQNLNHDAMYWYRQDPGQGLRLIYYSQIVNDFQKGDIAEGYSVSREKKESFPLTVTSAQKNPTAFYLCASSIGPYPSTDTQYFGPGTRLTVL.

The chain couples TRBV2 to TRBJ1-1; perhaps TRBD1 as D (6 bases). Trimming shortened V by 8 bases and J by 0 bases, and 10 bases separated the two germline ends. The CDR3 runs 13 residues. The germline V gene has CDR1 SNHLY and CDR2 FYNNEI. The CDR3 loop reads CASGGQMNTEAFF. DNA of the CDR3: TGTGCCAGCGGTGGACAGATGAACACTGAAGCTTTCTTT.

The chain joins TRBV7-9 to TRBJ1-3, with TRBD1 identical over 11 bases. Germline-derived CDR1 and CDR2 are SEHNR and FQNEAQ (reference sequence). The CDR3 totals 15 residues. V was pared by 4 bases and J by 4 bases, with 3 bases of the junction left unmatched. CDR3 bases: TGTGCCAGCAGCTCGGACAGGGGGCTGGGAAACACCATATATTTT. It yields the protein CASSSDRGLGNTIYF.

This chain links TRBV5-1 with TRBJ1-2; D not certain. Trimming stripped 3 bases from V and 4 bases from J, with 10 bases between. CDR1 and CDR2 from the germline V gene are SGHRS and YFSETQ. The CDR3 is 13 amino acids. Here the CDR3 DNA reads TGCGCCAGCAGCTCTCCGGACTTCTATGGCTACACCTTC. Protein: CASSSPDFYGYTF.

The rearrangement uses TRBV28 and TRBJ1-2, with D maybe TRBD1 (5 bases). Germline values: CDR1 MDHEN, CDR2 SYDVKM. CDR3 length equals 14 residues. V was pared by 3 bases and J by 3 bases, with 11 bases between. CDR3 sequence: CASSFFRVDYGYTF. The CDR3 DNA reads as TGTGCCAGCAGTTTTTTCAGGGTGGACTATGGCTACACCTTC.

This chain uses TRBV14 with TRBJ2-1, with 10 bases that match TRBD1. This CDR3 contains 17 residues. Germline V CDR1 and CDR2: SGHDN, FVKESK. The J segment lost 2 bases and the V segment lost 0 bases, leaving 4 bases of the junction unmatched. The CDR3 DNA is TGTGCCAGCAGCCAAGATGGGGGGACAGGGGCCTACAATGAGCAGTTCTTC. It is translated as CASSQDGGTGAYNEQFF. The entire variable domain, with the rest obtained from reference TRBV14 and TRBJ2-1, is as follows: EAGVTQFPSHSVIEKGQTVTLRCDPISGHDNLYWYRRVMGKEIKFLLHFVKESKQDESGMPNNRFLAERTGGTYSTLKVQPAELEDSGVYFCASSQDGGTGAYNEQFFGPGTRLTVL.

This chain connects TRBV9 to TRBJ2-5; 15 bases line up with TRBD2. This CDR3 is 18 amino acids long. Germline values: CDR1 SGDLS, CDR2 YYNGEE. V lost 0 bases and J lost 2; bases outside the gene matches: 5. CDR3 loop: CASSVATGLAGGQETQYF. CDR3 sequence (DNA): TGTGCCAGCAGCGTAGCTACGGGACTAGCGGGGGGACAAGAGACCCAGTACTTC.

The chain joins TRBV28 to TRBJ2-7, with TRBD2 as a possible D gene (7 bases). Trimming removed 6 bases from V and 6 bases from J, with 9 bases in between. CDR3 size: 11 residues. The germline gives CDR1 MDHEN, CDR2 SYDVKM. CDR3 nucleotides: TGTGCCAGCAGGGGAGGGGGCGAGCAGTACTTC. Protein product: CASRGGGEQYF.

The J gene is TRBJ1-1, the V gene TRBV10-1; D is ambiguous. The germline CDR1 and CDR2 sequences are WNHNN and SYGVQD (reference sequence). V lost 3 bases to trimming and J lost 0 bases, with 5 bases between them. The CDR3 sequence is 13 residues long. CDR3 loop: CASSDRMNTEAFF. CDR3 coding DNA: TGCGCCAGCAGTGACAGGATGAACACTGAAGCTTTCTTT.